The 11 T cell receptor beta chains below were found in one sample sequenced in a study of OX40 agonist ivuxolimab in advanced cancers. The data were produced by immunoSEQ multiplex PCR, yet TCRdb's version contains in-frame clones alone and is incomplete. This table holds roughly 92,000 clones, roughly 89% found once. The sample was CD4+ or CD8+ T cells sorted from blood, taken in a trial of the OX40 agonist ivuxolimab. These receptors were taken from an adult with an advanced solid tumor such as melanoma, head and neck, liver or kidney cancer.

The DNA of the CDR3 is TGCAGCGTTGGGGACAGGGGGTCTGAAGCTTTCTTT. This encodes CSVGDRGSEAFF. The J gene is TRBJ1-1, the V gene TRBV29-1; 11 bases are shared with TRBD1. The CDR3 has 12 amino acids. Per germline, CDR1 SQVTM and CDR2 ANQGSEA. Trimming at V came to 4 bases and at J to 6 bases, leaving 1 base not matched to a gene.

J is TRBJ2-6 and V is TRBV4-1; perhaps TRBD2 as D (6 bases). Trimming pared 6 bases from V and 3 bases from J, leaving 12 bases between. Germline V gene lookup returns CDR1 MGHRA and CDR2 YSYEKL. The CDR3 length is 15 residues. CDR3 protein: CASRWRGVGANVLTF. The CDR3 nucleotides are TGCGCCAGCAGGTGGCGCGGGGTTGGGGCCAACGTCCTGACTTTC.

This clone was picked up one time. The chain combines TRBV4-1 with TRBJ1-5; weak D call: TRBD1 (5 bases). This CDR3 is 13 amino acids long. Germline CDR1 is MGHRA and CDR2 is YSYEKL. V was trimmed by 1 base and J by 7 bases, leaving 8 bases between them. CDR3 region: CASSQVGEQPQHF. CDR3 coding DNA: TGCGCCAGCAGCCAAGTGGGGGAGCAGCCCCAGCATTTT.

This clone was observed at least ten times. This chain joins TRBV30 and TRBJ2-7, with 8 bases that match TRBD2. Germline V gives CDR1 GTSNPN, CDR2 SVGIG (reference sequence). The V and J ends lost 3 bases and 3 bases, in that order; junction bases with no gene match: 10. CDR3 length: 15 amino acids. This CDR3 is CAWRTAGGGRYEQYF. DNA for the CDR3: TGTGCCTGGAGAACGGCGGGGGGCGGTCGCTACGAGCAGTACTTC.

About this clone itself: Other DNA sequences of this sample code for an identical CDR3. The genes are TRBV30 and TRBJ2-5, with a possible D match to TRBD2 (5 bases). Germline CDR1 and CDR2: GTSNPN and SVGIG (reference sequence). The CDR3 runs to 11 residues. Trimming took 1 base from V and 5 from J, leaving 5 bases between them. CDR3 amino acids: CAWSGGETQYF. DNA for the CDR3: TGTGCCTGGAGTGGCGGGGAGACCCAGTACTTC.

This chain links TRBV19 with TRBJ1-2; perhaps TRBD1 as D (5 bases). Germline CDR1 LNHDA, CDR2 SQIVND (reference sequence). This CDR3 comprises 12 residues. Trimming cost V 6 bases and J 8 bases, with 13 bases left between them. The CDR3 DNA reads TGTGCCAGTAGCCCGGGACCTTGGGGCTACACCTTC. Its translation is CASSPGPWGYTF.

This rearrangement joins TRBV7-2 to TRBJ2-3; D possibly corresponds to TRBD1 (6 bases). There are 15 residues in the CDR3. The germline V gene has CDR1 SGHTA and CDR2 FQGNSA. V dropped 6 bases and J dropped 0 bases, with 13 bases sitting between them. Here the CDR3 reads CASSRGGASTDTQYF. CDR3 in DNA: TGTGCCAGCAGTCGTGGGGGCGCAAGCACAGATACGCAGTATTTT.

This rearrangement joins TRBV7-9 to TRBJ2-7; 7 bases agree with TRBD2. This CDR3 comprises 15 residues. With V trimmed by 5 bases and J by 2 bases, 9 bases remained unmatched. Germline V gives CDR1 SEHNR, CDR2 FQNEAQ (reference sequence). CDR3 sequence: CASSLRLADPYEQYF. The CDR3 coding sequence is TGTGCCAGCAGCCTGAGGCTAGCGGACCCCTACGAGCAGTACTTC.

The CDR3 spells CASSPDIANYGYTF. CDR3 DNA sequence: TGTGCCAGCAGCCCCGATATAGCTAACTATGGCTACACCTTC. The V gene is TRBV2, the J gene TRBJ1-2, with D unclear. The V and J ends lost 6 bases and 0 bases respectively, with 11 bases between them. The CDR3 covers 14 residues. Per germline, CDR1 SNHLY and CDR2 FYNNEI.

The chain has TRBV29-1 and TRBJ2-1, with TRBD2 matching 7 bases. Germline CDR1 is SQVTM and CDR2 is ANQGSEA. This CDR3 contains 14 residues. The trim removed 1 base at V and 9 bases at J, leaving 9 bases unmatched. The CDR3 loop is CSVEVRREHGEQFF. DNA for the CDR3: TGCAGCGTTGAAGTACGGCGGGAGCACGGTGAGCAGTTCTTC.

This clone was counted once. The chain employs TRBV30 and TRBJ1-4; D possibly corresponds to TRBD1 (5 bases). V gave up 3 bases and J gave up 3 bases, with 20 bases separating them. CDR1 and CDR2 (germline): GTSNPN, SVGIG (reference sequence). The CDR3 extends over 17 amino acids. Here the CDR3 reads CAWSYTGTRGANEKLFF. CDR3 sequence (DNA): TGTGCCTGGAGCTACACAGGCACCCGGGGGGCTAATGAAAAACTGTTTTTT.